Listed below are T cell receptor beta chains from one sample, sequenced in a study of cytomegalovirus exposure and HLA in healthy donors. Profiling relied on immunoSEQ multiplex PCR, and the TCRdb table lists in-frame clones only, not all of them. The sample yields about 130,000 clones, around 77% seen once. The sequencing input was PBMCs. These receptor sequences come from a man between 45 and 60 years old in good health and CMV-seronegative. CDR3s include the opening cysteine and the closing phenylalanine or tryptophan.

V,CDR3
TRBV9,CASSPGAVVTDTQYF
TRBV19,CASSVRTGINYGYTF
TRBV28,CASSGTLGTEAFF
TRBV7-2,CASRSRDTYNEQFF
TRBV28,CASSTPGNTEAFF
TRBV5-4,CASSLSPSLLPQGRNEKLFF
TRBV2,CASSPVFAEAFF
TRBV5-1,CASSSLGPQGAVENTQYF
TRBV2,CASTQNGLETQYF
TRBV25-1,CASSQDRLRAEAFF
TRBV6-1,CASRPTGANTEAFF
TRBV19,CASSLNREYEQYF
TRBV5-1,CASSGTSTYEQYF
TRBV5-1,CASKLAGSYEQYF
TRBV7-2,CASSLGQSAFF
TRBV7-2,CASSLAGGGRGETQYF
TRBV5-1,CASSPGHPAGQPQHF
TRBV5-1,CASSLGLAGIHGELFF
TRBV11-2,CASSFGRTSGNANNEQFF
TRBV7-3,CASSLDGPGGGYTF
TRBV2,CASAGTVNTGELFF
TRBV19,CASIKDRTSNQPQHF
TRBV7-6,CASSSSSYEQYF
TRBV19,CASTLQGMRNTIYF
TRBV28,CASSLSRQARLTDTQYF